This record covers a single TCR beta chain. There are 16 residues in the CDR3. V gave up 3 bases and J gave up 5 bases; unmatched junction bases: 5. Germline values: CDR1 SGHTA, CDR2 FQGTGA. These data are taken from a study of blood T cell repertoires in COVID-19. The overall study: Sample material is recorded as cDNA or gDNA derived from T cells, B-cell-depleted T cells, or PBMCs.

Profiling relied on immunoSEQ multiplex PCR, and the TCRdb table lists in-frame clones only, not all of them. The sample has 35,000 to 40,000 clones, roughly 75% seen once. This chain uses TRBV7-3 with TRBJ2-3; 13 bases match TRBD2. This clonotype was obtained from a man older than 75 with active or convalescent COVID-19. Input material: peripheral blood. This CDR3 is CASSLEGLAGVDTQYF. The DNA of the CDR3 is TGTGCCAGCAGCTTGGAAGGACTAGCGGGAGTAGATACGCAGTATTTT.